The entry that follows covers one T cell receptor beta chain sequence. Its target is not known. The sample comes from a study of T cells after yellow fever vaccination. Findings and limits, study-wide: Researchers noted that a small share of clonotypes showed up in both CD4 and CD8 compartments. On re-exposure, the response was weaker but peaked faster, at day 5 versus 15.

The 5'RACE template-switching step produced TCR cDNA and added a universal primer site and UMIs. TCRdb fed the 5' RACE reads into MiXCR, producing one record per CDR3 protein. The sample has 510,000 or so distinct CDR3 sequences, roughly 21% seen once. Germline V gene data show CDR1 as SGDLS and CDR2 as YYNGEE. The CDR3 covers 15 residues. Trimming removed 0 bases from V and 7 bases from J, with 14 bases in between. V usage is TRBV9 and J usage is TRBJ2-1; maybe TRBD2 (6 bases). The source of this sequence is a man in his thirties or forties who received the YFV17D yellow fever vaccine. The material sequenced was PBMCs, taken 15 days after the yellow fever booster vaccination. Here the CDR3 reads CASSVGLGSGNEQFF. The CDR3 region has the DNA TGTGCCAGCAGCGTAGGACTAGGGTCCGGGAATGAGCAGTTCTTC.